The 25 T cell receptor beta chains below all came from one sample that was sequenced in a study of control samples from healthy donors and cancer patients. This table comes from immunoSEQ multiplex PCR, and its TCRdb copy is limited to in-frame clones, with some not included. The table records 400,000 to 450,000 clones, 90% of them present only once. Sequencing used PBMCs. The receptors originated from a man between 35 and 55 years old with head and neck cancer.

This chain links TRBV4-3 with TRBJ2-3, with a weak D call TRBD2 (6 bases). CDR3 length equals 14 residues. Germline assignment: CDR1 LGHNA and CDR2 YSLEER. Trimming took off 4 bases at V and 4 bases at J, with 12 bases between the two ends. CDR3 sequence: CASSRGLQPDTQYF. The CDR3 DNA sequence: TGCGCCAGCAGCCGAGGACTACAACCAGATACGCAGTATTTT.

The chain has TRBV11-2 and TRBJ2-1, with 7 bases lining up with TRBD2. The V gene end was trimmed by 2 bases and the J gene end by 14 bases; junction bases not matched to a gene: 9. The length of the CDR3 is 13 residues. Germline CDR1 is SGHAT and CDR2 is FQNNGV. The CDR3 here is CASSLRAGRREFF. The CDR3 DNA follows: TGTGCCAGCAGCTTAAGAGCGGGACGGCGTGAGTTCTTC.

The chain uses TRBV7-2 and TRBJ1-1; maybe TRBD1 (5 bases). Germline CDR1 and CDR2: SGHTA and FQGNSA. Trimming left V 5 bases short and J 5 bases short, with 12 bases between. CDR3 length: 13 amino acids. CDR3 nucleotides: TGTGCCAGCAGCCTTGGACACGAGACTGAAGCTTTCTTT. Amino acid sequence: CASSLGHETEAFF.

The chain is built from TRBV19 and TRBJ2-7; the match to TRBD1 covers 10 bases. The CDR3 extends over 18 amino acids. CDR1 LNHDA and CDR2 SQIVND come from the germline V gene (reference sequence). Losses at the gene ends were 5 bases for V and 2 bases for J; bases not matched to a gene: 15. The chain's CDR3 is CASSPKSPRTGGTYEQYF. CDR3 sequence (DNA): TGTGCCAGTAGTCCCAAAAGCCCCCGGACAGGGGGAACCTACGAGCAGTACTTC. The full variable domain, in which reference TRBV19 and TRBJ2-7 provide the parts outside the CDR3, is DGGITQSPKYLFRKEGQNVTLSCEQNLNHDAMYWYRQDPGQGLRLIYYSQIVNDFQKGDIAEGYSVSREKKESFPLTVTSAQKNPTAFYLCASSPKSPRTGGTYEQYFGPGTRLTVT.

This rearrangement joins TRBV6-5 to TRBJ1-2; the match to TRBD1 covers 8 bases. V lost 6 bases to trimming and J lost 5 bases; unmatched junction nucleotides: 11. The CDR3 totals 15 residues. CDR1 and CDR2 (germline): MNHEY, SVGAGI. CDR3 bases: TGTGCCAGCAGACCCGGACAGGGCGGGGTGTATGGCTACACCTTC. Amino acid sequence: CASRPGQGGVYGYTF.

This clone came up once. As DNA, the CDR3 is TGTGCCAGCAGCGTAGTAGGGGCCAGCTCTGGGGCCAACGTCCTGACTTTC. Translating it yields CASSVVGASSGANVLTF. This chain joins TRBV9 and TRBJ2-6; perhaps TRBD1 as D (5 bases). The length of the CDR3 is 17 residues. The ends were cut back, 0 bases at V and 0 bases at J, with 10 bases in the middle. From germline, CDR1 is SGDLS and CDR2 YYNGEE.

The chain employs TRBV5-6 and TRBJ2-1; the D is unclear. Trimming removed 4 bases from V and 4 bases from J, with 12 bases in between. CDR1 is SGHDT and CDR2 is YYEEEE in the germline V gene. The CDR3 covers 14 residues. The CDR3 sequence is CASSDTSRYNEQFF. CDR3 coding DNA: TGTGCCAGCAGCGACACATCCCGATACAATGAGCAGTTCTTC. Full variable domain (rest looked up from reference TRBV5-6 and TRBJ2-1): DAGVTQSPTHLIKTRGQQVTLRCSPKSGHDTVSWYQQALGQGPQFIFQYYEEEERQRGNFPDRFSGHQFPNYSSELNVNALLLGDSALYLCASSDTSRYNEQFFGPGTRLTVL.

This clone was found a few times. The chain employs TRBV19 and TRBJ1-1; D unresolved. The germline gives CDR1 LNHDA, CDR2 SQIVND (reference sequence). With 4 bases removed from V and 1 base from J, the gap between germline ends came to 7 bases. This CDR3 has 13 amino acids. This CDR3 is CASSTSENTEAFF. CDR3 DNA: TGTGCCAGTAGTACTAGCGAGAACACTGAAGCTTTCTTT.

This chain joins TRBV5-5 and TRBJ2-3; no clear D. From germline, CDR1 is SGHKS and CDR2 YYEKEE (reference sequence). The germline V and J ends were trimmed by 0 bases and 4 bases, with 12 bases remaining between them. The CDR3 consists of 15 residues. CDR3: CASSLDLWPSDTQYF. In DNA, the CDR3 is TGTGCCAGCAGCTTGGATTTATGGCCGTCAGATACGCAGTATTTT.

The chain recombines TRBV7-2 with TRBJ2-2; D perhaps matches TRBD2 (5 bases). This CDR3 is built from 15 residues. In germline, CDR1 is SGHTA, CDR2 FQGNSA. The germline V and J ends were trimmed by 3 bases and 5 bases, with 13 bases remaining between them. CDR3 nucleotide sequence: TGTGCCAGCAGCTTCCCCACCCGGGGTACCGGGGAGCTGTTTTTT. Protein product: CASSFPTRGTGELFF.

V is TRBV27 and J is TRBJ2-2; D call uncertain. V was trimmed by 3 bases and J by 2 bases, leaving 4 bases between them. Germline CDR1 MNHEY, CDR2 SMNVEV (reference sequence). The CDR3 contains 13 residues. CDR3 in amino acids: CASSFLNTGELFF. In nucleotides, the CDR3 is TGTGCCAGCAGTTTTCTTAACACCGGGGAGCTGTTTTTT.

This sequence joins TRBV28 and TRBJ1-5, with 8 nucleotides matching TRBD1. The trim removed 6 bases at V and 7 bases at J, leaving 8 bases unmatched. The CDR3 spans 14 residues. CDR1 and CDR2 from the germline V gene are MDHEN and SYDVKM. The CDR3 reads CASSVTGGNQPQHF. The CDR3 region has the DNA TGTGCCAGCAGCGTCACAGGGGGTAACCAGCCCCAGCATTTT.

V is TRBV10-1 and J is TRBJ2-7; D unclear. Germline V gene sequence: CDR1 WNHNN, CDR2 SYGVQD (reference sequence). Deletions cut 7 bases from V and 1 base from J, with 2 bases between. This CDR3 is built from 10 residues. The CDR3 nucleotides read TGCGCCAGCACATCCTACGAGCAGTACTTC. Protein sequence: CASTSYEQYF.

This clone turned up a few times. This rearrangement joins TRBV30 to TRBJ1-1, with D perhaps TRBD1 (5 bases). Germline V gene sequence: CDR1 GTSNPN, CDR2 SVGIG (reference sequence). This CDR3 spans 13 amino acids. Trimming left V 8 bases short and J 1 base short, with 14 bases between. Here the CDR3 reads CAGWDSWNTEAFF. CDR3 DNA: TGTGCCGGCTGGGACTCCTGGAACACTGAAGCTTTCTTT.

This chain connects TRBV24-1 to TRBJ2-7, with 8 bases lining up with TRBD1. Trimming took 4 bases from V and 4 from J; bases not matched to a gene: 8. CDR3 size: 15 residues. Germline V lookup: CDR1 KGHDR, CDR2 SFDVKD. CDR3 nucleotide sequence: TGTGCCACCAGTGAGTCAGGGGGCGCTTCGTACGAGCAGTACTTC. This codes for CATSESGGASYEQYF.

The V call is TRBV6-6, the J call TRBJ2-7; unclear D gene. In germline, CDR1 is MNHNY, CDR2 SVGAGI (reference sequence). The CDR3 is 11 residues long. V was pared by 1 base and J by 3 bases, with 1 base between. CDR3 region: CASSYFYEQYF. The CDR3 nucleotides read TGTGCCAGCAGTTACTTCTACGAGCAGTACTTC.

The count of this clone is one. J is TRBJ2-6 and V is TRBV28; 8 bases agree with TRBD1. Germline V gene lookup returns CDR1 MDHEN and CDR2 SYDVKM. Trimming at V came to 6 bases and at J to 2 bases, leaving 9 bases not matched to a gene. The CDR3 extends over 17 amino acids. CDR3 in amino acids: CASSSHSGGAGANVLTF. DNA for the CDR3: TGTGCCAGCAGCTCCCATTCAGGGGGCGCTGGGGCCAACGTCCTGACTTTC. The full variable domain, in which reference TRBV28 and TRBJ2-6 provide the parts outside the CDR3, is DVKVTQSSRYLVKRTGEKVFLECVQDMDHENMFWYRQDPGLGLRLIYFSYDVKMKEKGDIPEGYSVSREKKERFSLILESASTNQTSMYLCASSSHSGGAGANVLTFGAGSRLTVL.

This CDR3 reads CASSRAGAAGDEQYF. The CDR3, as DNA: TGTGCCAGCAGCAGAGCCGGGGCAGCGGGCGACGAGCAGTACTTC. This rearrangement joins TRBV7-6 to TRBJ2-7; D may be TRBD2 (6 bases). V lost 5 bases and J lost 5, with 19 bases in between. The CDR3 is made up of 15 amino acids. Germline loops: CDR1 SGHVS, CDR2 FNYEAQ.

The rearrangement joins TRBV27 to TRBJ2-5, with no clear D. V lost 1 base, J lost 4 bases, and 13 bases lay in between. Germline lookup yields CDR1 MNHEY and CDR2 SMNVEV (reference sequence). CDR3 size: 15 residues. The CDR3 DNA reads TGTGCCAGCAGTTTATGGGATGGGAAGGGAGAGACCCAGTACTTC. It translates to CASSLWDGKGETQYF.

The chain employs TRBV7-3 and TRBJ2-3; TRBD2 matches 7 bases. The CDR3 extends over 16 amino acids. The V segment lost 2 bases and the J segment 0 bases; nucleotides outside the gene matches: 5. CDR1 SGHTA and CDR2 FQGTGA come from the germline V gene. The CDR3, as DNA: TGTGCCAGCAGCTTAGGGATCGGGAGGAGCACAGATACGCAGTATTTT. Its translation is CASSLGIGRSTDTQYF.

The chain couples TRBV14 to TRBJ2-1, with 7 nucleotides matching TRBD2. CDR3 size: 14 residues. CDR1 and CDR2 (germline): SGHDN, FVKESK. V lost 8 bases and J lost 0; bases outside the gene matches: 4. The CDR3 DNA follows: TGTGCCAGCGGACGACTAGCCTCCTACAATGAGCAGTTCTTC. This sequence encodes CASGRLASYNEQFF.

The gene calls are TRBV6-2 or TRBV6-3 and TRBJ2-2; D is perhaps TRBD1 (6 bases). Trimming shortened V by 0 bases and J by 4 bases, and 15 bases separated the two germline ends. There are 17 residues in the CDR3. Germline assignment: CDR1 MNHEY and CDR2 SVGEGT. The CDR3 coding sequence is TGTGCCAGCAGTTACTCGCAGTACAGGGTCCCCACCGGGGAGCTGTTTTTT. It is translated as CASSYSQYRVPTGELFF.

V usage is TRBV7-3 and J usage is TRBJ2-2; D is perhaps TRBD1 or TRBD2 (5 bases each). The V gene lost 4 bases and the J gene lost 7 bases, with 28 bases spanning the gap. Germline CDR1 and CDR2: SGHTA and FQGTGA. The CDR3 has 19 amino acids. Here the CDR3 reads CASSSIPGTTQGKIGELFF. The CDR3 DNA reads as TGTGCCAGCAGCTCGATTCCCGGGACGACCCAGGGAAAAATCGGGGAGCTGTTTTTT.

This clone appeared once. The CDR3 protein is CASSPGANVLTF. DNA of the CDR3: TGTGCCAGCAGCCCTGGGGCCAACGTCCTGACTTTC. V usage is TRBV6-2 or TRBV6-3 and J usage is TRBJ2-6, with D uncertain. Germline CDR1 and CDR2: MNHEY and SVGEGT. V lost 6 bases and J lost 2, with 2 bases in between. This CDR3 comprises 12 residues.

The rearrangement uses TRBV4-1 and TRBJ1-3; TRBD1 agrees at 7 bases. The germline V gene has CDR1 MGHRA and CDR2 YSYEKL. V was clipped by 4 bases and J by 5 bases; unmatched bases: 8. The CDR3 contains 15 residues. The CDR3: CASSPSAGGRNTIYF. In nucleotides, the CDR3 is TGCGCCAGCAGCCCGTCCGCAGGGGGACGAAACACCATATATTTT.